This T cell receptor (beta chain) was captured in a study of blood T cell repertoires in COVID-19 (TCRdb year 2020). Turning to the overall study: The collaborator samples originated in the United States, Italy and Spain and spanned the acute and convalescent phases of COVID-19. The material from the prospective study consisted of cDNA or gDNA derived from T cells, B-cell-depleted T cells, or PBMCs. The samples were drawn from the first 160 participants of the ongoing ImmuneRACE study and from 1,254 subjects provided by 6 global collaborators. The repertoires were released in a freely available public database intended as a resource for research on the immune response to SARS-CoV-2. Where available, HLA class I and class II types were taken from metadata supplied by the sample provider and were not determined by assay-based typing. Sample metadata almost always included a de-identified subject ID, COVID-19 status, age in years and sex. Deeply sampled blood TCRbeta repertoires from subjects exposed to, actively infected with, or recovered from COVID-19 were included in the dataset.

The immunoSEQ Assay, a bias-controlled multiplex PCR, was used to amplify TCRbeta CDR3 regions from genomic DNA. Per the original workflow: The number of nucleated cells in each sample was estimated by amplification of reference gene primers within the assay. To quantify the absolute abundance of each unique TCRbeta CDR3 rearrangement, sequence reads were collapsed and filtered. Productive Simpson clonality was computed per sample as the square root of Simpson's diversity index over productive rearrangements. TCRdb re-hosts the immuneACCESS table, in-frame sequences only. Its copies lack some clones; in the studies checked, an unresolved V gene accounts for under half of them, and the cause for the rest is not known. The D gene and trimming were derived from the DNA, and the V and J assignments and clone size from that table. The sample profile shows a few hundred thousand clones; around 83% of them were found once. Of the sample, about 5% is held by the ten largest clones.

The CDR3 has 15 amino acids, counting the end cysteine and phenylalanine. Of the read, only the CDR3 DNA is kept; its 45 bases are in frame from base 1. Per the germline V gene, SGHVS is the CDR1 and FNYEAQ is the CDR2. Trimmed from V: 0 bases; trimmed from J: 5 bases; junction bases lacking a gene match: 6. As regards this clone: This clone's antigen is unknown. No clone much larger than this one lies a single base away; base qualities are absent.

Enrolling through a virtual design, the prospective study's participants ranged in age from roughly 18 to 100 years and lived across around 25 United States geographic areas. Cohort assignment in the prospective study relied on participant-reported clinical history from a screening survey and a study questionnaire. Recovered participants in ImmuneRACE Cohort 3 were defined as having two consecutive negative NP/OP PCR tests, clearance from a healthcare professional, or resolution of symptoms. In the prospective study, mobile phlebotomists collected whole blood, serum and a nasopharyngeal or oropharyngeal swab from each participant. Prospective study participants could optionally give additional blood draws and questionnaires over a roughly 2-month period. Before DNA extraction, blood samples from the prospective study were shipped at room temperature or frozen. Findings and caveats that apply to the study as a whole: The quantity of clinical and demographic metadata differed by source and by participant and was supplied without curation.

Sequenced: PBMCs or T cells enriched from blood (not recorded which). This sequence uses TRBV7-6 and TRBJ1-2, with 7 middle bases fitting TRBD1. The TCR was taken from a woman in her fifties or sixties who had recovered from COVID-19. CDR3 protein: CASSLAEGARYGYTF. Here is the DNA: TGTGCCAGCAGCTTAGCGGAGGGGGCTCGTTATGGCTACACCTTC.